This entry features one TCR beta chain sequence. This sample was included in a study of blood T cell repertoires in COVID-19. V lost 5 bases to trimming and J lost 1 base; unmatched junction nucleotides: 7. The CDR3 is 15 residues long. Germline V lookup: CDR1 SGHNT, CDR2 YYREEE (reference sequence). Generated by immunoSEQ multiplex PCR, the TCRdb table keeps only in-frame clones and is missing some. The sample lists a few hundred thousand clones, just under 85% seen once, with 1.3% in the top ten. The TCR sequence derives from a woman aged 40-49 years with acute COVID-19. Sequenced: PBMCs or T cells enriched from blood (not recorded which). The V gene is TRBV5-4, the J gene TRBJ2-3; 7 bases are shared with TRBD1. In DNA, the CDR3 is TGTGCCAGCAGGCAACAGGGGTTTGGCACAGATACGCAGTATTTT. It translates to CASRQQGFGTDTQYF.